Following are 20 T cell receptor beta chains from one sample sequenced in a study of regulatory T cells in long-lasting Graves disease. To make TCR beta libraries, researchers used iRepertoire HTBI primers and Arm-PCR of CDR3 regions. Each CDR3 protein is one row after TCRdb ran MiXCR on the multiplex PCR reads. The sample shows some 450,000 distinct CDR3 sequences, 16% of them seen only once. Time point of the sample: newly diagnosed GD, antithyroid drugs for less than 3 months. Construction of the TCR library relied on RNA isolated from PBMCs. These same data were also listed under a study on T cells in Graves' hyperthyroidism and ophthalmopathy.

Here the sequenced sample was peripheral blood mononuclear cells (PBMCs), taken at new diagnosis, from a patient treated with antithyroid drugs. The source of these receptors is a woman younger than 45 with Graves disease.

This clonotype was seen only a few times. This may arise from a read error, as a much more abundant clone is one base away. The CDR3 does not end in the conserved phenylalanine or tryptophan, so this is likely a read error. V gene TRBV12-3 or TRBV12-4 combines with J gene TRBJ2-3; D not resolved. Trimming pared 3 bases from V and 1 base from J, leaving 23 bases between. The CDR3 length is 19 residues. CDR3 protein: CASSFPKLYPTERTDTQYL. The CDR3 coding sequence is TGTGCCAGCAGTTTTCCAAAACTTTACCCGACGGAACGCACAGATACGCAGTATCTT.

Many counts were recorded for this clonotype. The chain has TRBV7-2 and TRBJ1-5; no firm D call. Trimming pared 6 bases from V and 0 bases from J, leaving 6 bases between. Looked up from germline, CDR1 is SGHTA and CDR2 is FQGNSA. The CDR3 has 13 residues. This CDR3 reads CASSDYSNQPQHF. The CDR3 coding sequence is TGTGCCAGCAGTGACTATAGCAATCAGCCCCAGCATTTT. Full variable domain (missing parts from reference TRBV7-2 and TRBJ1-5): GAGVSQSPSNKVTEKGKDVELRCDPISGHTALYWYRQSLGQGLEFLIYFQGNSAPDKSGLPSDRFSAERTGGSVSTLTIQRTQQEDSAVYLCASSDYSNQPQHFGDGTRLSIL.

This clonotype was counted a few times. V gene TRBV20-1 combines with J gene TRBJ1-4, with D maybe TRBD1 (5 bases). This CDR3 contains 11 residues. With 5 bases removed from V and 7 bases from J, the gap between germline ends came to 8 bases. Germline V gene lookup returns CDR1 DFQATT and CDR2 SNEGSKA (reference sequence). The CDR3 DNA sequence: TGCAGTGCTTTGGGGGGTGAAAAACTGTTTTTT. As protein: CSALGGEKLFF.

The table lists this clonotype with many counts. The chain carries TRBV2 and TRBJ2-7; no firm D call. This CDR3 contains 14 residues. Germline V gene data show CDR1 as SNHLY and CDR2 as FYNNEI. Trimming pared 8 bases from V and 0 bases from J, leaving 14 bases between. The CDR3 region is CASLSYTNSYEQYF. CDR3 DNA sequence: TGTGCCAGCCTTAGCTATACCAACTCCTACGAGCAGTACTTC.

Many counts were recorded for this clonotype. The gene calls are TRBV10-3 and TRBJ2-7, with 7 bases identical to TRBD1. Germline-derived CDR1 and CDR2 are ENHRY and SYGVKD. Trimming cost V 2 bases and J 6 bases; bases outside gene matches: 10. CDR3 length: 15 residues. The CDR3 sequence is CAISEDRVGEGEQYF. Written as DNA, the CDR3 is TGTGCCATCAGTGAGGACAGGGTGGGAGAGGGCGAGCAGTACTTC.

In this sample, this clonotype turned up many times. The J gene is TRBJ2-7, the V gene TRBV3-1, with a possible D match to TRBD2 (6 bases). Between the trimmed V and J ends, which lost 6 bases and 3 bases, there was a span of 18 bases. The germline gives CDR1 LGHDT, CDR2 YNNKEL (reference sequence). The CDR3 is 15 amino acids. DNA of the CDR3: TGTGCCAGCAGAGGTAGCGGCCCTCGTAGCTACGAGCAGTACTTC. It translates to CASRGSGPRSYEQYF.

This clonotype showed up many times. The V call is TRBV11-2, the J call TRBJ2-7; D is undetermined. V was pared by 1 base and J by 3 bases, with 10 bases between. The CDR3 runs 14 residues. In germline, CDR1 is SGHAT, CDR2 FQNNGV. CDR3 nucleotide sequence: TGTGCCAGCAGCTTAGCCGCAGATTTCTACGAGCAGTACTTC. This encodes CASSLAADFYEQYF.

This clonotype was observed a few times. V and J are TRBV27 and TRBJ2-7, with 9 bases matching TRBD1. The CDR3 spans 15 residues. The junction had 11 bases not matched to a gene; V was cut back by 5 bases and J by 6 bases. Germline-derived CDR1 and CDR2 are MNHEY and SMNVEV (reference sequence). For the CDR3, the DNA is TGTGCCAGCAGTCCGGACAGGGGAGTAACGGGCGAGCAGTACTTC. Protein product: CASSPDRGVTGEQYF.

This clonotype showed up many times. The CDR3 protein is CASSPGGINTEAFF. The CDR3, as DNA: TGTGCCAGCTCACCAGGGGGAATCAACACTGAAGCTTTCTTT. The V and J genes are TRBV18 and TRBJ1-1; tentatively, D is TRBD1 (5 bases). CDR3 length equals 14 residues. V was clipped by 2 bases and J by 2 bases, with 9 bases between them. The germline CDR1 and CDR2 sequences are KGHSH and LQKENI.

This clonotype was detected ten times or more. The CDR3 spells CASSSAYDRKETQYF. The CDR3 region has the DNA TGTGCCAGCAGCTCCGCCTACGACAGAAAAGAGACCCAGTACTTC. This chain connects TRBV7-9 to TRBJ2-5, with D possibly matching TRBD1 (5 bases). Germline assignment: CDR1 SEHNR and CDR2 FQNEAQ (reference sequence). V was clipped by 4 bases and J by 3 bases, with 15 bases between them. CDR3 length: 15 residues.

In this sample, this clonotype turned up many times. This sequence joins TRBV20-1 and TRBJ2-3; D tentatively fits TRBD1 or TRBD2 (5 bases each). This CDR3 has 17 amino acids. Germline V gene sequence: CDR1 DFQATT, CDR2 SNEGSKA (reference sequence). With 2 bases removed from V and 0 bases from J, the gap between germline ends came to 18 bases. The CDR3 loop reads CSARPGPTVASTDTQYF. The CDR3 region has the DNA TGCAGTGCTAGACCGGGGCCGACAGTGGCTAGCACAGATACGCAGTATTTT.

A note on this clonotype: Since a much larger clone is just one base distant, this may be a read error. This likely comes from a read error, as the CDR3 has no conserved phenylalanine or tryptophan at its end. This chain joins TRBV5-1 and TRBJ2-1, with 8 bases that match TRBD2. V lost 4 bases, J lost 6 bases, and 12 bases stayed unmatched. Germline-derived CDR1 and CDR2 are SGHRS and YFSETQ. CDR3 length equals 16 residues. CDR3 nucleotides: TGCGCCAGCAGCCGGTCTGGAGGACTAGCTGGCAATGAGCAGTTCCTC. Protein sequence: CASSRSGGLAGNEQFL.

This clonotype was recorded a few times. This chain connects TRBV20-1 to TRBJ2-2; 11 bases line up with TRBD2. Germline CDR1 reads DFQATT; CDR2 reads SNEGSKA (reference sequence). This CDR3 comprises 14 residues. The CDR3 loop reads CRVGGLADTGELFF. In nucleotides, the CDR3 is TGCAGGGTTGGGGGACTAGCGGACACCGGGGAGCTGTTTTTT.

This clonotype was detected many times. The genes are TRBV6-1 and TRBJ2-7, with 9 bases lining up with TRBD2. In germline, CDR1 is MNHNS, CDR2 SASEGT. V shed 1 base and J 2 bases; nucleotides not matched to a gene: 3. The length of the CDR3 is 15 residues. The CDR3 DNA reads as TGTGCCAGCAGTGAAGGACTAGCGGCACCCTACGAGCAGTACTTC. Its translation is CASSEGLAAPYEQYF.

The table lists this clonotype with many counts. At one boundary the junction diverges from the germline segment, which might be a read error. The chain recombines TRBV10-3 with TRBJ1-5; tentatively, D is TRBD1 (6 bases). Germline CDR1 is ENHRY and CDR2 is SYGVKD. The CDR3 runs to 17 residues. DNA of the CDR3: TGTGCCATCAGCGAGTCGAGGGGGGGAGTTAGCAATCAGCCCCAGCATTTT. It specifies CAISESRGGVSNQPQHF.

This clonotype was seen many times. The chain combines TRBV6-5 with TRBJ2-7; D unresolved. The CDR3 is 15 residues long. Between the trimmed V and J ends, which lost 0 bases and 2 bases, there was a span of 11 bases. Looked up from germline, CDR1 is MNHEY and CDR2 is SVGAGI. CDR3: CASSYSFLDAYEQYF. The CDR3 nucleotides are TGTGCCAGCAGTTACTCGTTTTTGGATGCCTACGAGCAGTACTTC.

This clonotype came up a few times. The chain is built from TRBV6-1 and TRBJ2-1; 8 positions match TRBD2. Unmatched junction bases numbered 26, after V lost 6 bases and J lost 4 bases. The length of the CDR3 is 21 residues. CDR1 is MNHNS and CDR2 is SASEGT in the germline V gene. The CDR3 DNA sequence: TGTGCCAGCAGCCGTGCCGGGACTTTAAACCCCGGGACTAGAAAATACAATGAGCAGTTCTTC. Amino acid sequence: CASSRAGTLNPGTRKYNEQFF.

With respect to this clonotype: One base away lies a much larger clone, so this may be a sequencing read error. The chain employs TRBV6-1 and TRBJ1-4; a weak D match, TRBD1 (6 bases). Trimming stripped 6 bases from V and 10 bases from J, with 18 bases between. The CDR3 spans 14 residues. CDR1 is MNHNS, CDR2 SASEGT, per germline. CDR3 bases: TGTGCCAGCAGGAAGGGCGCAGGGGATGGAAAACTGTTTTTT. It encodes CASRKGAGDGKLFF.

In this sample, this clonotype turned up a few times. This chain joins TRBV7-6 and TRBJ1-3, with a weak D call TRBD1 (6 bases). The germline CDR1 and CDR2 sequences are SGHVS and FNYEAQ. The CDR3 extends over 14 amino acids. The germline V and J ends were trimmed by 5 bases and 6 bases, with 14 bases remaining between them. In DNA, the CDR3 is TGTGCCAGCAGCAGACAGGCGGAGACAAACACCATATATTTT. It encodes CASSRQAETNTIYF.

This clonotype was counted many times. This chain links TRBV28 with TRBJ2-3; 10 nucleotides align to TRBD1. CDR1 is MDHEN and CDR2 is SYDVKM in the germline V gene. The V gene end was trimmed by 8 bases and the J gene end by 2 bases; junction bases not matched to a gene: 7. The CDR3 length is 15 residues. The CDR3 region has the DNA TGTGCCAGCCAGCGACAGGGGGCTTCCACAGATACGCAGTATTTT. Protein: CASQRQGASTDTQYF.